Listed below are T cell receptor beta chains from one sample, sequenced in a study of T cell responses to AZD1222 COVID-19 vaccine. Generated by immunoSEQ multiplex PCR, the TCRdb table keeps only in-frame clones and is missing some. The sample holds roughly 180,000 clones, about nine tenths seen once. The sequenced sample was peripheral blood, obtained 28 days after the second AZD1222 dose. The receptors stem from an adult who received the AZD1222 COVID-19 vaccine. CDR3s include the opening cysteine and the closing phenylalanine or tryptophan. D genes are given only for firm matches. Where a row states a size, it is once, few, many or the class of an expanded clone; other rows omit it.

cdr3_nt: TGTGCCAGCAGATACAGGGCCTCAGGGGGCTACACCTTC; cdr3_aa: CASRYRASGGYTF; v_call: TRBV5-4; clone_size: -; d_call: -; j_call: TRBJ1-2
cdr3_nt: TGTGCCAGCAGCTTAAGGCGGGACACCGGGGAGCTGTTTTTT; cdr3_aa: CASSLRRDTGELFF; v_call: TRBV7-3; clone_size: -; d_call: -; j_call: TRBJ2-2
cdr3_nt: TGTGCCAGCAGCCCCCAGGGCGGGAGGGAAGGGTCCTACAATGAGCAGTTCTTC; cdr3_aa: CASSPQGGREGSYNEQFF; v_call: TRBV21-1; clone_size: -; d_call: -; j_call: TRBJ2-1
cdr3_nt: TGTGCCAGCAGCCAAGAACTAACTACACCCTTGGGTGGCTACACCTTC; cdr3_aa: CASSQELTTPLGGYTF; v_call: TRBV3-1/TRBV3-2; clone_size: -; d_call: -; j_call: TRBJ1-2
cdr3_nt: TGTGCCTGGATGCAAGACAGACTTCGAGGCTACACCTTC; cdr3_aa: CAWMQDRLRGYTF; v_call: TRBV30; clone_size: -; d_call: -; j_call: TRBJ1-2
cdr3_nt: TGTGCCAGTAGTATCCGGGACCAGGGGACCGGGGAGCTGTTTTTT; cdr3_aa: CASSIRDQGTGELFF; v_call: TRBV19; clone_size: once; d_call: -; j_call: TRBJ2-2
cdr3_nt: TGTGCCAGCAGCTCTAGCGGGACTTCCTACGAGCAGTACTTC; cdr3_aa: CASSSSGTSYEQYF; v_call: TRBV3-1/TRBV3-2; clone_size: -; d_call: TRBD2; j_call: TRBJ2-7
cdr3_nt: TGTGCCAGCAGCTTAGCCTCGAGGGAGACCCAGTACTTC; cdr3_aa: CASSLASRETQYF; v_call: TRBV7-9; clone_size: -; d_call: -; j_call: TRBJ2-5
cdr3_nt: TGCGCCAGCAGCCCCCCTATGGGTAGCTCCTACGAGCAGTACTTC; cdr3_aa: CASSPPMGSSYEQYF; v_call: TRBV5-1; clone_size: -; d_call: -; j_call: TRBJ2-7
cdr3_nt: TGCAGCGTTGGAAGGGCGGGCACCGGGGAGCTGTTTTTT; cdr3_aa: CSVGRAGTGELFF; v_call: TRBV29-1; clone_size: -; d_call: -; j_call: TRBJ2-2
cdr3_nt: TGTGCCAGCAGCCGGACAGCGCATGGCTACACCTTC; cdr3_aa: CASSRTAHGYTF; v_call: TRBV5-8; clone_size: -; d_call: -; j_call: TRBJ1-2
cdr3_nt: TGTGCCAGCAAGCTTGGGGATCAGCCCCAGCATTTT; cdr3_aa: CASKLGDQPQHF; v_call: TRBV5-8; clone_size: -; d_call: -; j_call: TRBJ1-5
cdr3_nt: TGTGCCAGCAGCTTAGGCGTTATGAACACTGAAGCTTTCTTT; cdr3_aa: CASSLGVMNTEAFF; v_call: TRBV7-6; clone_size: -; d_call: -; j_call: TRBJ1-1
cdr3_nt: TGCGCCAGCAGCTTGGCCGGGACAGGGGGATATGGCTACACCTTC; cdr3_aa: CASSLAGTGGYGYTF; v_call: TRBV5-1; clone_size: -; d_call: TRBD1; j_call: TRBJ1-2
cdr3_nt: TGTGCCAGCTCCCGGGACGGAGCTAACTATGGCTACACCTTC; cdr3_aa: CASSRDGANYGYTF; v_call: TRBV18; clone_size: -; d_call: -; j_call: TRBJ1-2
cdr3_nt: TGCGCCAGCAGGCGATTCCCAGGGGGCACAGTCGGGGACTATGGCTACACCTTC; cdr3_aa: CASRRFPGGTVGDYGYTF; v_call: TRBV5-1; clone_size: -; d_call: TRBD1; j_call: TRBJ1-2
cdr3_nt: TGTGCCAGCAGTGAAGGGGCAGGGATGTGGCTAGCCAAAAACATTCAGTACTTC; cdr3_aa: CASSEGAGMWLAKNIQYF; v_call: TRBV2; clone_size: -; d_call: -; j_call: TRBJ2-4
cdr3_nt: TGTGCCAGCAGCCCTCGGGACAGGGGCCCAGATACGCAGTATTTT; cdr3_aa: CASSPRDRGPDTQYF; v_call: TRBV7-6; clone_size: -; d_call: TRBD1; j_call: TRBJ2-3
cdr3_nt: TGTGCCAGCAGCAAATATAGGCGTCAACATAGCAATCAGCCCCAGCATTTT; cdr3_aa: CASSKYRRQHSNQPQHF; v_call: TRBV21-1; clone_size: -; d_call: -; j_call: TRBJ1-5
cdr3_nt: TGCAGTGCTAGTGTTGGAAACACCATATATTTT; cdr3_aa: CSASVGNTIYF; v_call: TRBV20-1; clone_size: -; d_call: -; j_call: TRBJ1-3
cdr3_nt: TGTGCCAGCAGACTTGGCGGGTGGGACACTGAAGCTTTCTTT; cdr3_aa: CASRLGGWDTEAFF; v_call: TRBV11-2; clone_size: -; d_call: -; j_call: TRBJ1-1
cdr3_nt: TGTGCCAGCAGCCTAGGACAGGGAAGAGGAACTGAAGCTTTCTTT; cdr3_aa: CASSLGQGRGTEAFF; v_call: TRBV16; clone_size: -; d_call: TRBD1; j_call: TRBJ1-1
cdr3_nt: TGTGCCAGCAGCATCCAATCCGGGACACCCATAATCTACGAGCACGTACAGTACTTC; cdr3_aa: CASSIQSGTPIIYEHVQYF; v_call: TRBV21-1; clone_size: -; d_call: -; j_call: TRBJ2-7
cdr3_nt: TGTGCCAGCAGTTTTAGGGAGGGCACTGAAGCTTTCTTT; cdr3_aa: CASSFREGTEAFF; v_call: TRBV12-3/TRBV12-4; clone_size: -; d_call: -; j_call: TRBJ1-1
cdr3_nt: TGTGCCAGCAGCCCACTCGACACACTTAACTATGGCTACACCTTC; cdr3_aa: CASSPLDTLNYGYTF; v_call: TRBV9; clone_size: -; d_call: -; j_call: TRBJ1-2
cdr3_nt: TGTGCCAGCAGTCCTCGGTCCTTAAACGGGGAGCTGTTTTTT; cdr3_aa: CASSPRSLNGELFF; v_call: TRBV6-5; clone_size: once; d_call: -; j_call: TRBJ2-2
cdr3_nt: TGTGCCAGCAGCCCCCGCTACGGACAGGGCACCAATGAGCAGTTCTTC; cdr3_aa: CASSPRYGQGTNEQFF; v_call: TRBV9; clone_size: -; d_call: TRBD1; j_call: TRBJ2-1
cdr3_nt: TGCGCCAGCAGCCCCGCCGGGGAGCTGTTTTTT; cdr3_aa: CASSPAGELFF; v_call: TRBV5-1; clone_size: -; d_call: -; j_call: TRBJ2-2
cdr3_nt: TGCGCCAGCAGCTTGGCGGGGGGGCGGGAGCAGTACTTC; cdr3_aa: CASSLAGGREQYF; v_call: TRBV5-1; clone_size: -; d_call: TRBD2; j_call: TRBJ2-7
cdr3_nt: TGTGCCAGCAGCCTGGACAGGGACAATGAGCAGTTCTTC; cdr3_aa: CASSLDRDNEQFF; v_call: TRBV27; clone_size: -; d_call: TRBD1; j_call: TRBJ2-1
cdr3_nt: TGTGCCAGCAGTGAAGGTCTCAGCTCCTACGAGCAGTACTTC; cdr3_aa: CASSEGLSSYEQYF; v_call: TRBV6-1; clone_size: -; d_call: -; j_call: TRBJ2-7
cdr3_nt: TGTGCCAGCAGCTTAGCGACAGGGTCCTACGAGCAGTACTTC; cdr3_aa: CASSLATGSYEQYF; v_call: TRBV7-8; clone_size: -; d_call: TRBD1; j_call: TRBJ2-7
cdr3_nt: TGTGCCAGTAGTTATACCGGGACGAGTTGGAGCTACACCTTC; cdr3_aa: CASSYTGTSWSYTF; v_call: TRBV19; clone_size: -; d_call: -; j_call: TRBJ1-2
cdr3_nt: TGTGCCAGCAGTTTGATGGATTCCTACGAGCAGTACTTC; cdr3_aa: CASSLMDSYEQYF; v_call: TRBV27; clone_size: -; d_call: -; j_call: TRBJ2-7
cdr3_nt: TGTGCCAGCAGCTTACGTCCAGGCCCGAGCTCCTATAATTCACCCCTCCACTTT; cdr3_aa: CASSLRPGPSSYNSPLHF; v_call: TRBV7-9; clone_size: -; d_call: -; j_call: TRBJ1-6
cdr3_nt: TGTGCCTGGAGGGCGGACAGGGGGCGGCTTTATGGCTACACCTTC; cdr3_aa: CAWRADRGRLYGYTF; v_call: TRBV30; clone_size: -; d_call: TRBD1; j_call: TRBJ1-2
cdr3_nt: TGTGCCAGCAGCTCCTGGACTAGCGGGGGCACGGGGCAGTTCTTC; cdr3_aa: CASSSWTSGGTGQFF; v_call: TRBV7-2; clone_size: -; d_call: TRBD2; j_call: TRBJ2-1
cdr3_nt: TGTGCCACCAAAAAGGAGGGGGCGGCAGATACGCAGTATTTT; cdr3_aa: CATKKEGAADTQYF; v_call: TRBV24-1; clone_size: -; d_call: -; j_call: TRBJ2-3
cdr3_nt: TGCAGCGTACTCAAGAACACCGGGGAGCTGTTTTTT; cdr3_aa: CSVLKNTGELFF; v_call: TRBV29-1; clone_size: -; d_call: -; j_call: TRBJ2-2
cdr3_nt: TGTGCAAGTCCCCAGACTGCGAGAGGGGAGCAGTACTTC; cdr3_aa: CASPQTARGEQYF; v_call: TRBV12-2; clone_size: -; d_call: -; j_call: TRBJ2-7
cdr3_nt: TGTGCCAGCAGCTTTGGGGGAAAGTCCGCGGAGACCCAGTACTTC; cdr3_aa: CASSFGGKSAETQYF; v_call: TRBV5-4; clone_size: -; d_call: -; j_call: TRBJ2-5
cdr3_nt: TGTGCCAGCAGCCTCCACGCGACAGGATTAAGGGAGACCCAGTACTTC; cdr3_aa: CASSLHATGLRETQYF; v_call: TRBV11-2; clone_size: -; d_call: -; j_call: TRBJ2-5
cdr3_nt: TGTGCCAGCTCACCCCTCCGGAGCTCCTACGAGCAGTACTTC; cdr3_aa: CASSPLRSSYEQYF; v_call: TRBV18; clone_size: few; d_call: -; j_call: TRBJ2-7
cdr3_nt: TGCGCCAGCAGTCAATCGGAGGGCGCCCGAAGACAGCCCCAGCATTTT; cdr3_aa: CASSQSEGARRQPQHF; v_call: TRBV23-1; clone_size: -; d_call: -; j_call: TRBJ1-5
cdr3_nt: TGTGCCAGCAGTAAGCGACGGGAAGAGACCCAGTACTTC; cdr3_aa: CASSKRREETQYF; v_call: TRBV6-2/TRBV6-3; clone_size: -; d_call: -; j_call: TRBJ2-5
cdr3_nt: TGTGCCAGCAGCTTAGGTCTAGCGGGAGTTTTGGGAGAGACCCAGTACTTC; cdr3_aa: CASSLGLAGVLGETQYF; v_call: TRBV7-6; clone_size: -; d_call: TRBD2; j_call: TRBJ2-5
cdr3_nt: TGCGCCAGCAGCCAATCCACCGGGACAGGGGGTCTCGGCTACACCTTC; cdr3_aa: CASSQSTGTGGLGYTF; v_call: TRBV4-1; clone_size: -; d_call: TRBD1; j_call: TRBJ1-2
cdr3_nt: TGTGCCAGCAGTTTATTGACTAGCACAGATACGCAGTATTTT; cdr3_aa: CASSLLTSTDTQYF; v_call: TRBV28; clone_size: -; d_call: -; j_call: TRBJ2-3
cdr3_nt: TGTGCCAGCAGCTCTCTAGCGGGAGGGCCGTGGGAGCAGTTCTTC; cdr3_aa: CASSSLAGGPWEQFF; v_call: TRBV5-6; clone_size: -; d_call: TRBD2; j_call: TRBJ2-1
cdr3_nt: TGTGCCAGCAGACCTACAGGGAGGTCGGGGACCGGGGAGCTGTTTTTT; cdr3_aa: CASRPTGRSGTGELFF; v_call: TRBV7-9; clone_size: once; d_call: -; j_call: TRBJ2-2
cdr3_nt: TGTGCTAGTGGTTCCGACTATCAGTCAGATACGCAGTATTTT; cdr3_aa: CASGSDYQSDTQYF; v_call: TRBV12-5; clone_size: -; d_call: -; j_call: TRBJ2-3
cdr3_nt: TGTGCCAGCAGGTCGGCGGACCCCGAGCAGTACTTC; cdr3_aa: CASRSADPEQYF; v_call: TRBV5-8; clone_size: few; d_call: -; j_call: TRBJ2-7
cdr3_nt: TGTGCCAGCTCACCACCCGGACAGGGGGATCAGCCCCAGCATTTT; cdr3_aa: CASSPPGQGDQPQHF; v_call: TRBV18; clone_size: -; d_call: TRBD1; j_call: TRBJ1-5
cdr3_nt: TGTGCCAGTAGCACCGGGACAGCAGACAATGAGCAGTTCTTC; cdr3_aa: CASSTGTADNEQFF; v_call: TRBV19; clone_size: -; d_call: TRBD1; j_call: TRBJ2-1